This T cell receptor beta chain appears in the sequencing data of a study of response to subunit inactivated influenza vaccine. General study findings and limits: Researchers suggested that each seasonal influenza vaccination recruits few new T cells.

Only a few counts were recorded for this clonotype. Antigen specificity is unknown. One entry per CDR3 protein results from TCRdb running MiXCR on the RT-PCR reads. The profile shows 450,000 to 600,000 distinct CDR3 sequences, less than 7.5% of them singletons. CDR3 size: 13 residues. V was shortened by 2 bases and J by 6 bases, with 8 bases between the two germline ends. CDR1 is MDHEN, CDR2 SYDVKM, per germline. The TCR sequence derives from a man aged 50-75 years who received an inactivated influenza vaccine. Sequenced here: PBMCs from blood, sampled roughly 24 months after vaccination. The chain is built from TRBV28 and TRBJ2-1; D is unresolved. DNA of the CDR3: TGTGCCAGCAGTTTACCGCCACCCAATGAGCAGTTCTTC. As protein: CASSLPPPNEQFF.